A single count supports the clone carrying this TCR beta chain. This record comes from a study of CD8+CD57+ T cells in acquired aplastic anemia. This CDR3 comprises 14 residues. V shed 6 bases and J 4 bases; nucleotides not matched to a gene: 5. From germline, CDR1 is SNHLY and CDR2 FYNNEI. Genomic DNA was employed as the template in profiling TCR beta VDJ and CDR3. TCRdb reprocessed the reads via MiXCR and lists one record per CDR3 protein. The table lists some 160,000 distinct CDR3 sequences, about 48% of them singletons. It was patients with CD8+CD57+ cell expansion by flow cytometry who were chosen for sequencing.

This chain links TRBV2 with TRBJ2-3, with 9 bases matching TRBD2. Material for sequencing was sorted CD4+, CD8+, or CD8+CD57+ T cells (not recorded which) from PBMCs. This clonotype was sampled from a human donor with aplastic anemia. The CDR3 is CASRRTSVADTQYF. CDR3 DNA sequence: TGTGCCAGCAGGCGGACTAGCGTAGCAGATACGCAGTATTTT.